This T cell receptor (beta chain) came from a study of blood T cell repertoires in COVID-19. Across the study: Sources were T cells, B-cell-depleted T cells, or PBMCs; the material itself was cDNA or gDNA.

Under the authors' procedure: Scientists estimated how many nucleated cells there were by amplifying reference gene primers. Profiling relied on immunoSEQ multiplex PCR, and the TCRdb table lists in-frame clones only, not all of them. V and J calls and clone size follow that table, whereas D and trimming were derived from the DNA. The data show approximately 33,000 clones, around nine tenths seen once. Germline CDR1 is KGHSH and CDR2 is LQKENI. The V and J ends lost 4 bases and 1 base, in that order; junction bases with no gene match: 1. The length of the CDR3 is 13 residues. Sequenced material: peripheral blood. This TCR came from a man in his 70s with acute or convalescent COVID-19. This chain connects TRBV18 to TRBJ2-7; 7 nucleotides match TRBD1. The CDR3 protein is CASSLQGSYEQYF. The CDR3 bases are TGTGCCAGCTCACTACAGGGGTCCTACGAGCAGTACTTC. Full variable domain (missing parts from reference TRBV18 and TRBJ2-7): NAGVMQNPRHLVRRRGQEARLRCSPMKGHSHVYWYRQLPEEGLKFMVYLQKENIIDESGMPKERFSAEFPKEGPSILRIQQVVRGDSAAYFCASSLQGSYEQYFGPGTRLTVT.